Following are 26 T cell receptor beta chains from one sample sequenced in a study of shared clonotypes between healthy human individuals. Generated by immunoSEQ multiplex PCR, the TCRdb table keeps only in-frame clones and is missing some. The sample records about 2.5 million clones, 80% to 95% being singletons. Sequenced: naive CD4+ T cells from PBMCs. As to subset: CD45RA+ positively selected. Every receptor here comes from a man between 18 and 35 years old in good health. Some clones in this sample may be carry-over from other donors' samples.

The CDR3, as DNA: TGTGCCAGCAGTTTACGACCGGACAGGGGGATAAATTCACCCCTCCACTTT. It translates to CASSLRPDRGINSPLHF. V is TRBV27 and J is TRBJ1-6, with 10 bases lining up with TRBD1. This CDR3 is built from 17 residues. V lost 2 bases to trimming and J lost 7 bases; unmatched junction nucleotides: 8. CDR1 MNHEY and CDR2 SMNVEV come from the germline V gene (reference sequence).

CDR3 amino acids: CASSLALSSQRTSNEKLFF. The CDR3 bases are TGTGCCAGCAGCTTAGCCCTTTCCTCACAGCGAACCTCCAATGAAAAACTGTTTTTT. The rearrangement joins TRBV7-8 to TRBJ1-4; no clear D gene. There are 19 residues in the CDR3. Trimming took 0 bases from V and 5 from J, leaving 22 bases between them. Germline CDR1 and CDR2: SGHVS and FQNEAQ. Looking up the rest from reference TRBV7-8 and TRBJ1-4 gives the full variable domain: GAGVSQSPRYKVAKRGQDVALRCDPISGHVSLFWYQQALGQGPEFLTYFQNEAQLDKSGLPSDRFFAERPEGSVSTLKIQRTQQEDSAVYLCASSLALSSQRTSNEKLFFGSGTQLSVL.

The DNA for the CDR3 is TGTGCCAGCAGCGTAGTAGGGCGGGATGAGCAGTTCTTC. Translating it yields CASSVVGRDEQFF. The chain links TRBV9 to TRBJ2-1; possibly TRBD2 for D (5 bases). V was cut by 0 bases and J by 8 bases, with 9 bases left in between. Germline V CDR1 and CDR2: SGDLS, YYNGEE. This CDR3 is 13 amino acids long.

This clone was observed a single time. The rearrangement links TRBV10-3 to TRBJ2-7; TRBD1 agrees at 12 bases. The V gene's germline CDR1 is ENHRY and CDR2 SYGVKD. V gave up 6 bases and J gave up 0 bases; unmatched junction bases: 3. This CDR3 comprises 15 residues. The CDR3 DNA follows: TGTGCCATCAGGGAGGGACAGGGGGCCTCCTACGAGCAGTACTTC. The encoded protein is CAIREGQGASYEQYF.

The CDR3 DNA is TGTGCCACCAGCAGAGATCTGACAGGACCCTACACCTTC. Protein: CATSRDLTGPYTF. The chain employs TRBV15 and TRBJ1-2; D is possibly TRBD1 (6 bases). V was shortened by 0 bases and J by 10 bases, with 12 bases between the two germline ends. Germline V gene data show CDR1 as LNHNV and CDR2 as YYDKDF (reference sequence). The CDR3 consists of 13 residues.

The chain couples TRBV5-1 to TRBJ2-5, with unresolved D. The length of the CDR3 is 15 residues. In germline, CDR1 is SGHRS, CDR2 YFSETQ. The V and J ends lost 0 bases and 9 bases respectively, with 18 bases between them. The CDR3 DNA reads as TGCGCCAGCAGCTTGGGGGATGCTCATGTGTGGGCCCAGTACTTC. This gives the protein CASSLGDAHVWAQYF. The full variable domain, rest sourced from reference TRBV5-1 and TRBJ2-5, is KAGVTQTPRYLIKTRGQQVTLSCSPISGHRSVSWYQQTPGQGLQFLFEYFSETQRNKGNFPGRFSGRQFSNSRSEMNVSTLELGDSALYLCASSLGDAHVWAQYFGPGTRLLVL.

The CDR3 protein is CASSLALDRGNTEAFF. CDR3 bases: TGTGCCAGCAGCTTGGCCTTGGACAGGGGGAACACTGAAGCTTTCTTT. This chain uses TRBV5-5 with TRBJ1-1, with TRBD1 matching over 9 bases. Germline CDR1 and CDR2: SGHKS and YYEKEE (reference sequence). The J segment lost 1 base and the V segment lost 0 bases, leaving 4 bases of the junction unmatched. The CDR3 is made up of 16 amino acids.

The sample holds a few counts of this clone. The sample carries other DNA sequences with the same CDR3. The chain has TRBV7-2 and TRBJ1-1, with D unclear. V was trimmed by 0 bases and J by 1 base, leaving 3 bases between them. Germline lookup yields CDR1 SGHTA and CDR2 FQGNSA. CDR3 length: 13 amino acids. The CDR3 reads CASSLAGNTEAFF. CDR3 DNA sequence: TGTGCCAGCAGCTTAGCGGGGAACACTGAAGCTTTCTTT.

The V gene is TRBV7-8, the J gene TRBJ2-7; D is possibly TRBD2 (6 bases). Trimming left V 5 bases short and J 7 bases short, with 21 bases between. Germline-derived CDR1 and CDR2 are SGHVS and FQNEAQ. The length of the CDR3 is 15 residues. The CDR3 nucleotides read TGTGCCAGCAGCCTACTTGGGGGGTCGCCTTTTGAGCAGTACTTC. The encoded protein is CASSLLGGSPFEQYF.

The rearrangement joins TRBV11-3 to TRBJ2-3; 10 bases agree with TRBD2. Germline V gives CDR1 SGHNT, CDR2 YENEEA. With 2 bases clipped from V and 1 base from J, the junction kept 0 bases outside the gene matches. This CDR3 has 15 residues. DNA for the CDR3: TGTGCCAGCAGCTTAACTAGCGGGGGCACAGATACGCAGTATTTT. Translating it yields CASSLTSGGTDTQYF.

The V call is TRBV6-1, the J call TRBJ2-2, with 8 nucleotides matching TRBD2. This CDR3 comprises 20 residues. V was pared by 3 bases and J by 6 bases, with 21 bases of the junction left unmatched. Germline CDR1 MNHNS, CDR2 SASEGT. The CDR3 bases are TGTGCCAGCAGTGATCTTTACCCGGGACTAGTAGGTCGCGGGTCCGGGGAGCTGTTTTTT. As protein: CASSDLYPGLVGRGSGELFF.

The chain uses TRBV6-6 and TRBJ2-3; D not resolved. V was trimmed by 5 bases and J by 1 base, leaving 7 bases between them. The germline gives CDR1 MNHNY, CDR2 SVGAGI (reference sequence). The CDR3 sequence is 13 residues long. The DNA of the CDR3 is TGTGCCAGCAGTCCGGGCCGCACAGATACGCAGTATTTT. This codes for CASSPGRTDTQYF.

The rearrangement uses TRBV7-2 and TRBJ1-2, with a possible D match to TRBD1 (6 bases). V was pared by 6 bases and J by 3 bases, with 17 bases between. The CDR3 runs 15 residues. The germline CDR1 and CDR2 sequences are SGHTA and FQGNSA. The DNA of the CDR3 is TGTGCCAGCAGGGACAGCCCCTCGGGGGACTATGGCTACACCTTC. Encoded protein: CASRDSPSGDYGYTF.

The genes are TRBV7-9 and TRBJ1-5; D is perhaps TRBD1 (5 bases). Per germline, CDR1 SEHNR and CDR2 FQNEAQ (reference sequence). The CDR3 sequence is 16 residues long. Trimming removed 4 bases at V and 3 bases at J, with 16 bases between. The CDR3 protein is CASSYTAPGYNQPQHF. The DNA of the CDR3 is TGTGCCAGCAGCTATACCGCCCCAGGGTACAATCAGCCCCAGCATTTT.

The chain recombines TRBV28 with TRBJ1-1; D is possibly TRBD1 (5 bases). Trimming removed 5 bases from V and 11 bases from J, with 27 bases in between. The germline gives CDR1 MDHEN, CDR2 SYDVKM. There are 16 residues in the CDR3. The CDR3 region is CASSLSSGTPIWEAFF. CDR3 sequence (DNA): TGTGCCAGCAGTCTGAGCTCCGGGACCCCGATCTGGGAGGCTTTCTTT.

This clone was seen only a few times. The V call is TRBV4-2, the J call TRBJ1-2; D is ambiguous. The CDR3 spans 14 residues. Germline lookup yields CDR1 LGHNA and CDR2 YNFKEQ. The V end lost 1 base, the J end lost 3 bases, and 9 bases lay between the germline ends. The CDR3 spells CASSQGADHYGYTF. The CDR3 bases are TGTGCCAGCAGCCAAGGCGCGGACCACTATGGCTACACCTTC.

The chain has TRBV4-1 and TRBJ2-1; possibly TRBD1 or TRBD2 for D (6 bases each). The V gene lost 0 bases and the J gene lost 6 bases, with 18 bases spanning the gap. Germline CDR1 reads MGHRA; CDR2 reads YSYEKL. CDR3 length: 17 residues. CDR3 bases: TGCGCCAGCAGCCAAGACGGGGGTAAACGAGGGGGCAATGAGCAGTTCTTC. Its translation is CASSQDGGKRGGNEQFF.

Points on this clone: A read error may produce the germline difference seen at one junction end. CDR3 nucleotides: TGTGCCAGCAGCCAGGGGGCAGCGGGCCGGCACCGATTC. Translating it yields CASSQGAAGRHRF. V is TRBV6-5 and J is TRBJ2-7; 8 bases line up with TRBD1. The CDR3 has 13 amino acids. Germline V gene data show CDR1 as MNHEY and CDR2 as SVGAGI.

This clone appeared once. The J gene is TRBJ1-2, the V gene TRBV9; 7 bases fit TRBD1. Per germline, CDR1 SGDLS and CDR2 YYNGEE. The CDR3 extends over 15 amino acids. Germline trimming cut 0 bases from V and 3 bases from J; bases unmatched to any gene: 5. The CDR3 DNA reads as TGTGCCAGCAGCGTAGAGCCAGGGACAGACTATGGCTACACCTTC. Its protein is CASSVEPGTDYGYTF.

The chain joins TRBV28 to TRBJ2-3; 7 positions match TRBD1. The trim removed 10 bases at V and 2 bases at J, leaving 9 bases unmatched. There are 14 residues in the CDR3. CDR1 is MDHEN, CDR2 SYDVKM, per germline. CDR3 coding DNA: TGTGCCACCCTTTCGGGACAGCACACAGATACGCAGTATTTT. It is translated as CATLSGQHTDTQYF.

The rearrangement links TRBV28 to TRBJ1-3, with unresolved D. Trimming took 4 bases from V and 0 from J, leaving 16 bases between them. The CDR3 runs to 17 residues. Germline lookup yields CDR1 MDHEN and CDR2 SYDVKM. The CDR3 loop reads CASSSTTGLSSGNTIYF. CDR3 DNA sequence: TGTGCCAGCAGTTCAACTACTGGACTGAGCTCTGGAAACACCATATATTTT.

This chain uses TRBV18 with TRBJ1-1; 8 bases line up with TRBD1. Germline V gene data show CDR1 as KGHSH and CDR2 as LQKENI. The CDR3 sequence is 13 residues long. V gave up 2 bases and J gave up 8 bases; unmatched junction bases: 4. This CDR3 is CASSPDRGLEAFF. For the CDR3, the DNA is TGTGCCAGCTCACCAGACAGGGGACTAGAAGCTTTCTTT.

The genes are TRBV28 and TRBJ2-1; D gene ambiguous. V dropped 1 base and J dropped 0 bases, with 10 bases sitting between them. This CDR3 spans 16 amino acids. The germline V gene encodes CDR1 MDHEN and CDR2 SYDVKM. The CDR3 DNA reads as TGTGCCAGCAGTTTATCCCTAGTTAGCTCCTACAATGAGCAGTTCTTC. Translating it yields CASSLSLVSSYNEQFF.

The sample holds a few counts of this clone. Additional DNA sequences in this sample encode the identical CDR3. V gene TRBV20-1 combines with J gene TRBJ2-5, with unresolved D. Germline loops: CDR1 DFQATT, CDR2 SNEGSKA (reference sequence). The CDR3 is 10 residues long. Trimming took off 3 bases at V and 5 bases at J, with 4 bases between the two ends. The CDR3 loop reads CSASEETQYF. DNA for the CDR3: TGCAGTGCTAGCGAGGAGACCCAGTACTTC.

This clone was counted once. Within the sample, other DNA sequences also encode this same CDR3. This chain connects TRBV5-1 to TRBJ2-3; no clear D. The V end lost 0 bases, the J end lost 0 bases, and 8 bases lay between the germline ends. CDR3 length: 15 residues. CDR1 is SGHRS and CDR2 is YFSETQ in the germline V gene. The CDR3 protein is CASSLGGTSTDTQYF. In nucleotides, the CDR3 is TGCGCCAGCAGCTTGGGGGGAACTAGCACAGATACGCAGTATTTT.

J is TRBJ2-2 and V is TRBV5-1; 8 bases agree with TRBD1. The V gene's germline CDR1 is SGHRS and CDR2 YFSETQ. With 4 bases clipped from V and 1 base from J, the junction kept 9 bases outside the gene matches. The CDR3 has 17 residues. In DNA form, the CDR3 reads TGCGCCAGCAGCCCCCCCGGAGGGACAGGGAACACCGGGGAGCTGTTTTTT. This sequence encodes CASSPPGGTGNTGELFF. The entire variable domain, with the rest obtained from reference TRBV5-1 and TRBJ2-2, is as follows: KAGVTQTPRYLIKTRGQQVTLSCSPISGHRSVSWYQQTPGQGLQFLFEYFSETQRNKGNFPGRFSGRQFSNSRSEMNVSTLELGDSALYLCASSPPGGTGNTGELFFGEGSRLTVL.